This TCR beta chain came from a study of blood T cells in healthy people across ages. This clonotype was detected only a few times. The draw of peripheral blood yielded around 10 milliliters from each donor. It was with a sample-barcoded 5' primer and a J-beta primer mix that a second PCR of about 6 to 12 cycles was run. Each cDNA molecule carried a tag from a template-switch adaptor that contained 12 random nucleotides. Each CDR3 protein is one row after TCRdb ran MiXCR on the 5' RACE reads. The sample contains about 1.1 million distinct CDR3 sequences, around two fifths of which appear only once. J was trimmed by 6 bases and V by 1 base; bases with no gene match: 7. Germline V lookup: CDR1 LNHNV, CDR2 YYDKDF (reference sequence). This CDR3 has 17 amino acids.

The source is a man younger than 35 in good health. The sequenced sample was blood. The rearrangement uses TRBV15 and TRBJ2-3; TRBD2 aligns across 13 bases. CDR3 bases: TGTGCCACCAGCAGAGCGACTAGCGGGGGGTTTTTGGATACGCAGTATTTT. Protein product: CATSRATSGGFLDTQYF.